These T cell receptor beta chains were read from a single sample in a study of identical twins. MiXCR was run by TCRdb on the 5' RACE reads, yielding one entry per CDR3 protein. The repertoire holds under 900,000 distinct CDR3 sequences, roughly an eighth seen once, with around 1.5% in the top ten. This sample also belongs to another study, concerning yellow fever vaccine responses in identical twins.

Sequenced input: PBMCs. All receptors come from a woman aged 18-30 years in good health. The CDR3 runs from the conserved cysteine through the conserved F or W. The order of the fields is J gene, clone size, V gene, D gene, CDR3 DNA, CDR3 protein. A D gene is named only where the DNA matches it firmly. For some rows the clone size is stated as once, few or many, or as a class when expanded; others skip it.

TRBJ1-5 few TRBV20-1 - TGCAGTGCTAGAGATTGGCCGGCGGGCGGGAGTCAGCCCCAGCATTTT CSARDWPAGGSQPQHF
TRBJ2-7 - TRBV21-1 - TGTGCCAGCAGCAAAGCGCGGGTAGCGGGCGACTCCTACGAGCAGTACTTC CASSKARVAGDSYEQYF
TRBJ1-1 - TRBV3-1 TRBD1 TGTGCCAGCAGCCAGGGGACAGGGGGCTTCACTGAAGCTTTCTTT CASSQGTGGFTEAFF
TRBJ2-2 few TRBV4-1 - TGCGCCAGCAGCCAGGCCGACGGGAAGGGGGCCGGGGAGCTGTTTTTT CASSQADGKGAGELFF
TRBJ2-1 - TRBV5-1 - TGCGCCAGCAGCTCCCAAATAGGTAGCTCCTACAATGAGCAGTTCTTC CASSSQIGSSYNEQFF
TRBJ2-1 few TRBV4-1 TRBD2 TGCGCCAGCAGCCCCCCCCCGGCCAAAATAGCGGGGGGGACCAACAATGAGCAGTTCTTC CASSPPPAKIAGGTNNEQFF
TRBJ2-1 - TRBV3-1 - TGTGCCAGCAGCCAACCGAAACTGGCGGGACTGCAATACAATGAGCAGTTCTTC CASSQPKLAGLQYNEQFF
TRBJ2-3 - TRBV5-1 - TGCGCCAGCAGAGGGAGAGGATATGCCCCGGCAGATACGCAGTATTTT CASRGRGYAPADTQYF
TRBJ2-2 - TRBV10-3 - TGTGCCATCAGTGGACTAGTCCGGATAGGGAACACCGGGGAGCTGTTTTTT CAISGLVRIGNTGELFF
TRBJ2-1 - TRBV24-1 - TGTGCCACCAGTGACCACCGATCACCTTACAATGAGCAGTTCTTC CATSDHRSPYNEQFF
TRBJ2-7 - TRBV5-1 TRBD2 TGCGCCAGCAGCTTGGAAACTAGCGGGAACTACGAGCAGTACTTC CASSLETSGNYEQYF
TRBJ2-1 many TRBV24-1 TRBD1 TGTGCCACCGGACACAGGGGGCTTGAGCAGTTCTTC CATGHRGLEQFF
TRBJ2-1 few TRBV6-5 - TGTGCCAGCAGTTACAGGGAACGCTCTGAGCAGTTCTTC CASSYRERSEQFF
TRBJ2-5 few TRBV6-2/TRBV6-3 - TGTGCCAGCAGTCGGACTAACAAGGGGGAGACCCAGTACTTC CASSRTNKGETQYF
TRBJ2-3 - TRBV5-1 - TGCGCCAGCAGCTTTGGAACCCTCACAGATACGCAGTATTTT CASSFGTLTDTQYF
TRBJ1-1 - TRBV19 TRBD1 TGTGCCAGTAGTCGGACCGACAGGGTACGTCGCACTGAAGCTTTCTTT CASSRTDRVRRTEAFF
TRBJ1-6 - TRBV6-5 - TGTGCCAGCAGTTACAGCCAAAGAAATTCACCCCTCCACTTT CASSYSQRNSPLHF
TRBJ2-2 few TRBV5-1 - TGCGCCAGCAGCTCCCAGGGTACGGAAAACACCGGGGAGCTGTTTTTT CASSSQGTENTGELFF
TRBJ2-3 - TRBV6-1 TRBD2 TGTGCCAGCAGGAGGACTAGCGAAAGTCGGGTAGTCACAGATACGCAGTATTTT CASRRTSESRVVTDTQYF
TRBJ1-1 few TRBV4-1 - TGCGCCAGCAGCCAAGTGGGGAGAGGTAACACTGAAGCTTTCTTT CASSQVGRGNTEAFF